This is a list of T cell receptor beta chains from one sample in a study of human T cells and chemical hapten exposure. Each CDR3 protein is one row after TCRdb ran MiXCR on the RACE reads. The sample contains about 93,000 distinct CDR3 sequences, roughly 8.5% of which appear only once. Source: whole blood, taken in connection with sensitization to the hapten diphenylcyclopropenone (DPC). The source is a man between 35 and 55 years old with alopecia areata. Some clones in this sample may be carry-over from other donors' samples. Each CDR3 is given with its conserved first and last residue. Fields, in order: V gene, CDR3 protein.

TRBV7-2	CASSYNEQFF
TRBV12-3/TRBV12-4	CASRLNRGRAGSGELFF
TRBV7-9	CASSLTRTEAFF
TRBV5-1	CASSLGDRDYGYTF
TRBV12-3/TRBV12-4	CASSPGNSGANVLTF
TRBV3-1	CASSQNRGPNYGYTF
TRBV7-9	CASSLISGGADYEQYF
TRBV2	CASSETGGLVNTEAFF
TRBV29-1	CSVTTGVYQPQHF
TRBV18	CASSPLSGGANVLTF
TRBV5-1	CARSGVGSYNEQFF
TRBV3-1	CASGLGPTEAFF
TRBV6-2/TRBV6-3	CASRILGSEGYNEQFF
TRBV7-8	CASSSRTGWTDTQYF
TRBV6-6	CASIRGGGSYNEQFF
TRBV19	CASVPSPGLMNTGELFF
TRBV10-3	CAISESGTGGYEQYF
TRBV21-1	CASVKTVQAFF
TRBV19	CASSGVEETQYF
TRBV21-1	CATTDVQSRCGNQPQHF
TRBV20-1	CSARSPQPLGAFSYEQYF
TRBV12-3/TRBV12-4	CASSYRVTEAFF
TRBV5-4	CASSQFTGEKRTEAFF
TRBV11-3	CASSSGTGQRHTEQFF
TRBV12-3/TRBV12-4	CASSSTGGSYNSPLHF
TRBV7-8	CASRLYETQYF
TRBV6-1	CASSELPLWGNGAPVVAFF